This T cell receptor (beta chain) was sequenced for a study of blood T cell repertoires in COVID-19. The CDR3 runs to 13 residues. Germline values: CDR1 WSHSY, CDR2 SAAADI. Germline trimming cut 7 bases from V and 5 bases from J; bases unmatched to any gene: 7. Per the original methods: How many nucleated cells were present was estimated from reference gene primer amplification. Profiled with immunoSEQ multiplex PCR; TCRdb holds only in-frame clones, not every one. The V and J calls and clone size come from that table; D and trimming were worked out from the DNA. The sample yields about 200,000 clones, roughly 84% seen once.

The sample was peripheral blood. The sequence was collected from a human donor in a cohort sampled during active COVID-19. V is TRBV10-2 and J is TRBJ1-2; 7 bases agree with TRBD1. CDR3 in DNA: TGCGCCAGCACACAGGGGTTAGGGTATGGCTACACCTTC. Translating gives CASTQGLGYGYTF.